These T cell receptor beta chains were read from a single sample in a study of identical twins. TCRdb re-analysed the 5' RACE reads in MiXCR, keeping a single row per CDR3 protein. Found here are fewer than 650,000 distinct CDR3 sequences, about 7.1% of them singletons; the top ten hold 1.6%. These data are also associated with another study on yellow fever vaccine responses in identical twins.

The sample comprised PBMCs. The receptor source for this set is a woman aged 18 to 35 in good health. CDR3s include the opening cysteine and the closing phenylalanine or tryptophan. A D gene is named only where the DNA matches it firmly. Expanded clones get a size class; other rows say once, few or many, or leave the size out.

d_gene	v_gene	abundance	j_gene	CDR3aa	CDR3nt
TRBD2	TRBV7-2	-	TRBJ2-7	CASSPLAMNYEQYF	TGTGCCAGCAGCCCACTAGCGATGAACTACGAGCAGTACTTC
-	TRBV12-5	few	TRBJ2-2	CASATRSGSGELFF	TGTGCTAGTGCCACCCGGAGTGGGAGCGGGGAGCTGTTTTTT
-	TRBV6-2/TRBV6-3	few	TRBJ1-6	CASSIGGLGDSPLHF	TGTGCCAGCAGTATCGGAGGCCTGGGGGATTCACCCCTCCACTTT
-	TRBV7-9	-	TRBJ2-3	CASSSTPSASTDTQYF	TGTGCCAGCAGCTCCACACCAAGTGCTAGCACAGATACGCAGTATTTT
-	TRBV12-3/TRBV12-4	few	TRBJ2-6	CASSPPWGSRGANVLTF	TGTGCCAGCAGTCCGCCTTGGGGGTCGAGGGGGGCCAACGTCCTGACTTTC
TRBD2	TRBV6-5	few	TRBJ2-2	CASSHATGLAGRTGELFF	TGTGCCAGCAGTCACGCCACGGGACTAGCGGGAAGAACCGGGGAGCTGTTTTTT
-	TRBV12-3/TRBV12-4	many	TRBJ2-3	CASSSSRTDTQYF	TGTGCCAGCAGTTCTTCCCGGACAGATACGCAGTATTTT
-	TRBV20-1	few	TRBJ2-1	CSATPGLTDYNEQFF	TGCAGTGCTACTCCGGGACTCACGGACTACAATGAGCAGTTCTTC
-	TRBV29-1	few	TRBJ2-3	CSVRGADTQYF	TGCAGCGTAAGGGGGGCAGATACGCAGTATTTT
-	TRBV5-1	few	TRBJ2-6	CASSWAPGSSGANVLTF	TGCGCCAGCAGCTGGGCTCCGGGGAGCTCTGGGGCCAACGTCCTGACTTTC
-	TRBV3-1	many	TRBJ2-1	CASSQVSGGYNEQFF	TGTGCCAGCAGCCAAGTAAGTGGCGGTTACAATGAGCAGTTCTTC
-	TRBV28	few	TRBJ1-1	CASSPAWSTEAFF	TGTGCCAGCAGTCCCGCGTGGTCCACAGAAGCTTTCTTT
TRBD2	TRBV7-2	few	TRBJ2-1	CASSLARLAGGLNEQFF	TGTGCCAGCAGCTTAGCGCGCCTAGCGGGGGGGCTTAATGAGCAGTTCTTC
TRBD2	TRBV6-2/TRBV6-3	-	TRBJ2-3	CASSYSRETDTQYF	TGTGCCAGCAGTTACTCGCGGGAGACAGATACGCAGTATTTT
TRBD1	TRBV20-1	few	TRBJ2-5	CSARDQGVPETQYF	TGCAGTGCTAGAGATCAGGGGGTCCCAGAGACCCAGTACTTC
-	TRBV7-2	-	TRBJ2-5	CASSPNGGGLETQYF	TGTGCCAGCAGCCCTAACGGGGGCGGGTTGGAGACCCAGTACTTC
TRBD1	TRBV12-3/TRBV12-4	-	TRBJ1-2	CASSQRTGFRDGYTF	TGTGCCAGCAGTCAAAGGACAGGGTTCAGGGATGGCTACACCTTC
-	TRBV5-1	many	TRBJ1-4	CASSPLWSAATNEKLFF	TGCGCCAGCAGCCCCCTCTGGTCGGCTGCCACTAATGAAAAACTGTTTTTT
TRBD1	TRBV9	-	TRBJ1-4	CASSAKGDSNEKLFF	TGTGCCAGCAGCGCTAAGGGGGACAGTAATGAAAAACTGTTTTTT
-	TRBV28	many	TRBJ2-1	CASSLYNPPNEQFF	TGTGCCAGCAGTTTATATAACCCTCCCAATGAGCAGTTCTTC
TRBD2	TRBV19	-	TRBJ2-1	CASNIAGLGSNEQFF	TGTGCCAGTAACATAGCGGGATTGGGAAGCAATGAGCAGTTCTTC
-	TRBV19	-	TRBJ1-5	CASYQGGYQPQHF	TGTGCCAGTTACCAGGGAGGGTATCAGCCCCAGCATTTT
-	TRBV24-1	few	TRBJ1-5	CATSKSNQPQHF	TGTGCCACCAGTAAAAGCAATCAGCCCCAGCATTTT
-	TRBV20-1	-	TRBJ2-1	CSAADPLDRSYNEQFF	TGCAGTGCCGCCGACCCACTTGATCGCTCCTACAATGAGCAGTTCTTC
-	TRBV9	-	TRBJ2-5	CASSAIQGQSQETQYF	TGTGCCAGCAGCGCAATCCAAGGGCAGAGCCAAGAGACCCAGTACTTC
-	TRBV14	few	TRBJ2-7	CASSPTSYYEQYF	TGTGCCAGCAGCCCGACTTCTTACTACGAGCAGTACTTC
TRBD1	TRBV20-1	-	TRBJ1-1	CSARETGVNTEAFF	TGCAGTGCTAGAGAAACAGGGGTGAACACTGAAGCTTTCTTT
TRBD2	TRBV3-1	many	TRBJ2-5	CASSPYGLAPRETQYF	TGTGCCAGCAGCCCATACGGACTAGCTCCGCGGGAGACCCAGTACTTC
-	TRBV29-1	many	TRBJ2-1	CSVLRGGGGDNEQFF	TGCAGCGTCCTCAGGGGTGGTGGTGGGGACAATGAGCAGTTCTTC
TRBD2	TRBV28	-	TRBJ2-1	CASRQPLAGVREQFF	TGTGCCAGCAGGCAACCTCTAGCGGGAGTAAGGGAGCAGTTCTTC
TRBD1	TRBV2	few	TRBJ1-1	CASSASSGGGAEAFF	TGTGCCAGCAGTGCTTCGTCAGGGGGCGGTGCTGAAGCTTTCTTT
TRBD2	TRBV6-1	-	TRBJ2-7	CASSESSGSFNEQYF	TGTGCCAGCAGTGAATCTAGCGGGAGCTTCAACGAGCAGTACTTC
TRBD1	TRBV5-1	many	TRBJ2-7	CASSFGQDWDEQYF	TGCGCCAGCAGTTTCGGACAGGATTGGGACGAGCAGTACTTC
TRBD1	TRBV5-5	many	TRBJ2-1	CASRGETGTVEFF	TGTGCCAGCAGGGGAGAAACCGGGACAGTAGAGTTCTTC
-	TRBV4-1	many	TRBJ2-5	CASSQVVILETQYF	TGCGCCAGCAGCCAAGTAGTTATCCTGGAGACCCAGTACTTC
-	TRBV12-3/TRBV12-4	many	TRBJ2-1	CASSHRQVSYNEQFF	TGTGCCAGCAGCCACCGGCAGGTTTCCTACAATGAGCAGTTCTTC
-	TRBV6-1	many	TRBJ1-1	CASSEAGGSATEAFF	TGTGCCAGCAGTGAAGCAGGGGGGTCTGCCACTGAAGCTTTCTTT
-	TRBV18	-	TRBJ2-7	CASSLHLTRDGHEQYF	TGTGCCAGCTCACTACATTTAACGCGGGACGGCCACGAGCAGTACTTC
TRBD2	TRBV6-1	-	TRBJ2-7	CASSPRGLAGGPSYEQYF	TGTGCCAGCAGTCCCCGGGGACTAGCGGGAGGTCCCTCCTACGAGCAGTACTTC
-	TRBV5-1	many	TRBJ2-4	CASSLGQDAKNIQYF	TGCGCCAGCAGCTTGGGGCAGGACGCCAAAAACATTCAGTACTTC
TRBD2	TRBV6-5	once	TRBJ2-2	CASSSRGGGPNTGELFF	TGTGCCAGCAGTTCCCGAGGCGGGGGGCCGAACACCGGGGAGCTGTTTTTT
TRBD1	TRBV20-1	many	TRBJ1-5	CSAADRGPPQPQHF	TGCAGTGCCGCAGACAGGGGGCCGCCTCAGCCCCAGCATTTT
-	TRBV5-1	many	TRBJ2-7	CASSRDPGRASSYEQYF	TGCGCCAGCAGCCGCGATCCGGGGCGGGCCAGCTCCTACGAGCAGTACTTC
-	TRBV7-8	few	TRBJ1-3	CASSATQGPSGNTIYF	TGTGCCAGCAGCGCTACACAGGGACCCTCTGGAAACACCATATATTTT
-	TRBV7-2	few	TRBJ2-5	CASSSWTDQETQYF	TGTGCCAGCAGCTCCTGGACAGACCAAGAGACCCAGTACTTC
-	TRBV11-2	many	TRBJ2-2	CASSLESIETTGELFF	TGTGCCAGCAGCTTAGAATCGATTGAAACCACCGGGGAGCTGTTTTTT